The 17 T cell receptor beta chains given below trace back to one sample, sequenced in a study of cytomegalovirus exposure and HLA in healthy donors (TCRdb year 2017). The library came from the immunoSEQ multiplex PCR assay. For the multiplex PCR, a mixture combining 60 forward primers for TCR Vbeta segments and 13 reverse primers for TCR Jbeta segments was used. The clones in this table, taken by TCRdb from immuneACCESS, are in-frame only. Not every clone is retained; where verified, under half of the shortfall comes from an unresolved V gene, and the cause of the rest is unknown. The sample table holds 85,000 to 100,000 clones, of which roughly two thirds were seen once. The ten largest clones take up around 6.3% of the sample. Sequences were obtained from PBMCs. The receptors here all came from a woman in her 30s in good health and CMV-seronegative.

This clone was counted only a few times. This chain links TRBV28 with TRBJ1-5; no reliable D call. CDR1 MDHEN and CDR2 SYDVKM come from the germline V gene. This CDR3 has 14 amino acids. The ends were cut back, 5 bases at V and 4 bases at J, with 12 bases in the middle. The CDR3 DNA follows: TGTGCCAGCAGTCTTACTCAGGTGAATCAGCCCCAGCATTTT. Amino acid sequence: CASSLTQVNQPQHF.

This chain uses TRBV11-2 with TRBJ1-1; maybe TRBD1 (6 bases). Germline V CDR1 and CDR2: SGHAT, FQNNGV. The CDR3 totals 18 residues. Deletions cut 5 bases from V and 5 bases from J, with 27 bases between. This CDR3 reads CASSPAGGPRLETTEAFF. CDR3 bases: TGTGCCAGCAGCCCTGCGGGGGGCCCGCGCCTAGAGACTACTGAAGCTTTCTTT.

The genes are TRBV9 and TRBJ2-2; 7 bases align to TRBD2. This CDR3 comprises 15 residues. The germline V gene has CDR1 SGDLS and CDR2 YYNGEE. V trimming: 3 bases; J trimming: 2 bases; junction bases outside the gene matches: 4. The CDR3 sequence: CASSGGLPNTGELFF. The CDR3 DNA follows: TGTGCCAGCAGCGGGGGACTACCTAACACCGGGGAGCTGTTTTTT.

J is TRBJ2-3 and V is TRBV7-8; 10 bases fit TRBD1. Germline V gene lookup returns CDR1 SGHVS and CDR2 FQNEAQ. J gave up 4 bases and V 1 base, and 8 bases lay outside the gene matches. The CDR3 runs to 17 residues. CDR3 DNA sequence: TGTGCCAGCAGCTTAGGAGCAGCTGGGACAGGGGCAGATACGCAGTATTTT. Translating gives CASSLGAAGTGADTQYF.

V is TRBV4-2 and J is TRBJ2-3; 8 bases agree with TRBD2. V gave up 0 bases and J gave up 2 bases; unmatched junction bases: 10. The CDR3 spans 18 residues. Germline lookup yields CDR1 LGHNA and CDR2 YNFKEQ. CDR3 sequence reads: CASSQDWGGGSSTDTQYF. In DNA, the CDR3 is TGTGCCAGCAGCCAAGATTGGGGCGGGGGGAGTTCCACAGATACGCAGTATTTT.

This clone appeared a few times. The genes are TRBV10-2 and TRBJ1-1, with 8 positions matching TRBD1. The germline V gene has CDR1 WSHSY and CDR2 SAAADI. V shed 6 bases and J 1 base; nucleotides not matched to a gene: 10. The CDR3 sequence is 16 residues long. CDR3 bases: TGCGCCAGCAGGATAACGACAGGGGCGTCGAACACTGAAGCTTTCTTT. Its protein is CASRITTGASNTEAFF.

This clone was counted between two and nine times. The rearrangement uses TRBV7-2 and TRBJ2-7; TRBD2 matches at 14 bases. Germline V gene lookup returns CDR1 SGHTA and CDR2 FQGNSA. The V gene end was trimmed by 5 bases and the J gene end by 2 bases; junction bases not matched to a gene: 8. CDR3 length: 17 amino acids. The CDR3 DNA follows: TGTGCCAGCAGCCCGGGGACTAGCGGGAGTTTACCCTACGAGCAGTACTTC. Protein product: CASSPGTSGSLPYEQYF. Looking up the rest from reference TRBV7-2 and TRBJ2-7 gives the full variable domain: GAGVSQSPSNKVTEKGKDVELRCDPISGHTALYWYRQSLGQGLEFLIYFQGNSAPDKSGLPSDRFSAERTGGSVSTLTIQRTQQEDSAVYLCASSPGTSGSLPYEQYFGPGTRLTVT.

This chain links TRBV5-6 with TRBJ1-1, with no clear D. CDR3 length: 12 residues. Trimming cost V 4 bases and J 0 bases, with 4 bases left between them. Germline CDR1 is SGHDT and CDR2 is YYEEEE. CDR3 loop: CASSLLNTEAFF. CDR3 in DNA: TGTGCCAGCAGCCTATTGAACACTGAAGCTTTCTTT.

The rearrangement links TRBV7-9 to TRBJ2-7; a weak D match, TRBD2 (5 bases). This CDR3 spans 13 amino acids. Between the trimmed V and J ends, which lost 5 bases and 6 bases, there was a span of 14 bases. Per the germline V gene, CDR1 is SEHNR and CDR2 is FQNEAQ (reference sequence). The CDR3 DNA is TGTGCCAGCAGCCCTACTAGTATCGGCGAGCAGTACTTC. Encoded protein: CASSPTSIGEQYF. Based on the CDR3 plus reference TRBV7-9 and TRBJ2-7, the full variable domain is DTGVSQNPRHKITKRGQNVTFRCDPISEHNRLYWYRQTLGQGPEFLTYFQNEAQLEKSRLLSDRFSAERPKGSFSTLEIQRTEQGDSAMYLCASSPTSIGEQYFGPGTRLTVT.

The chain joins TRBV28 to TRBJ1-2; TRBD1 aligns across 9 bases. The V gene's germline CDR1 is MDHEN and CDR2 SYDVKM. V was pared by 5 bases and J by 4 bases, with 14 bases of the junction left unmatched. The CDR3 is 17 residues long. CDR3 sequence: CASSLLERDRASYGYTF. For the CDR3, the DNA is TGTGCCAGCAGTCTCCTCGAAAGGGACAGGGCCTCCTATGGCTACACCTTC.

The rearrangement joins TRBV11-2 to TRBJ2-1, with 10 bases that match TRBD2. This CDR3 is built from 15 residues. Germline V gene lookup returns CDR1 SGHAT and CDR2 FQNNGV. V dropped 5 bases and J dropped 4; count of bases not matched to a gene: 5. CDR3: CASSPLAGDYNEQFF. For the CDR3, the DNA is TGTGCCAGCAGCCCTCTAGCGGGGGATTACAATGAGCAGTTCTTC.

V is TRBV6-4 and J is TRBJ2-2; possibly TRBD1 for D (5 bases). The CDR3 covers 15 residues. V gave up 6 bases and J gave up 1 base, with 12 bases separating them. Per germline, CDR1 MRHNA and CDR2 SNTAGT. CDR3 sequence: CASSPDRVNTGELFF. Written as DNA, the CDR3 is TGTGCCAGCAGCCCTGACAGAGTGAACACCGGGGAGCTGTTTTTT.

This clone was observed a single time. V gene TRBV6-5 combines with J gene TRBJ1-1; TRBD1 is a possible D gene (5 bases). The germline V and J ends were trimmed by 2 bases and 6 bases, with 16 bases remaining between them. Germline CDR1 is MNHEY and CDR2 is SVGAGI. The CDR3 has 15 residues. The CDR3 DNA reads TGTGCCAGCAGTTACGGTTCAGGGAAATACGCTGAAGCTTTCTTT. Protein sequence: CASSYGSGKYAEAFF.

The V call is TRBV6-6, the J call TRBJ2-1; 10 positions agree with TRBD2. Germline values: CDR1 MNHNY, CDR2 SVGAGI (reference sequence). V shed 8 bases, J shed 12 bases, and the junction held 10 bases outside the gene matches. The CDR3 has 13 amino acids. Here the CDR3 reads CASALQLAGGQFF. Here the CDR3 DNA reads TGTGCCAGCGCACTACAGTTAGCGGGAGGGCAGTTCTTC.

The CDR3 nucleotides read TGTGCCAGCAGCCCCGGACAGGGCTACGAGCAGTACTTC. Its translation: CASSPGQGYEQYF. This chain uses TRBV11-3 with TRBJ2-7, with 8 bases fitting TRBD1. The CDR3 spans 13 residues. The junction had 3 bases not matched to a gene; V was cut back by 5 bases and J by 3 bases. Germline V gives CDR1 SGHNT, CDR2 YENEEA.

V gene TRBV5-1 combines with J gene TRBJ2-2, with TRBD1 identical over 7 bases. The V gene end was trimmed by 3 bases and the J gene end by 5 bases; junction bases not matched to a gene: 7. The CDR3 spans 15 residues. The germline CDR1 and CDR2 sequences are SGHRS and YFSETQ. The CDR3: CASSSRTGRTGELFF. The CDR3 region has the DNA TGCGCCAGCAGCTCCAGGACAGGCCGAACCGGGGAGCTGTTTTTT.

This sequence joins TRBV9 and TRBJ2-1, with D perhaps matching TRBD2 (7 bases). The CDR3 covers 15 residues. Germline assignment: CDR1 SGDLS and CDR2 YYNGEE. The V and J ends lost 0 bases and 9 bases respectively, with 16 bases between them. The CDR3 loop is CASSVAGGRAGEQFF. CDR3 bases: TGTGCCAGCAGCGTAGCCGGGGGGCGAGCGGGTGAGCAGTTCTTC.